This TCR beta chain was identified during a study of blood T cells in healthy people across ages. CDR1 and CDR2 from the germline V gene are SGHRS and YFSETQ. The length of the CDR3 is 14 residues. The germline V and J ends were trimmed by 4 bases and 4 bases, with 14 bases remaining between them. The table lists this clonotype with a few counts. No antigen is known for it. Overall study results and limits: TCR beta diversity correlated strongly with naive T cell percentage. Age showed a roughly linear inverse relationship with TCR beta diversity per million T cells. Estimates of diversity drawn from one million T cells were considered underestimates.

PCR was performed a second time for roughly 7 to 12 cycles using a sample-barcoded 5' primer and a J-beta primer mix. Via MiXCR, TCRdb re-called the 5' RACE reads, giving one row per CDR3 protein. The table has 1.5 million to 2 million distinct CDR3 sequences, approximately 28% seen once. Sequenced: blood. V gene TRBV5-1 combines with J gene TRBJ2-5; tentative D call: TRBD2 (5 bases). The receptor's source is a woman in her twenties or thirties in good health. The CDR3 region has the DNA TGCGCCAGCAGCCCATCAATCGGAGGAGAGACCCAGTACTTC. Its translation is CASSPSIGGETQYF. The whole variable domain, remainder taken from reference TRBV5-1 and TRBJ2-5, is KAGVTQTPRYLIKTRGQQVTLSCSPISGHRSVSWYQQTPGQGLQFLFEYFSETQRNKGNFPGRFSGRQFSNSRSEMNVSTLELGDSALYLCASSPSIGGETQYFGPGTRLLVL.